This T cell receptor beta chain is from a study of T cell responses to AZD1222 COVID-19 vaccine. Method: immunoSEQ multiplex PCR; TCRdb's copy keeps in-frame clones and lacks some. The sample lists some 170,000 clones, 90% to 95% occurring once. The study, taken as a whole, reports: Baseline seropositivity occurred in only six AZD1222 recipients. Reports indicate that nearly half of spike-specific TCRs are directed at unmutated variant regions.

Germline V CDR1 and CDR2: SEHNR, FQNEAQ (reference sequence). V lost 5 bases and J 10 bases, leaving 20 bases between the germline ends. The CDR3 consists of 14 residues. As concerns this clone: Antigen unknown.

Sequencing was performed on peripheral blood, taken on day 0 of AZD1222 vaccination. The V call is TRBV7-9, the J call TRBJ1-1; D might be TRBD1 (6 bases). This receptor was taken from an adult in good health. The CDR3 loop is CASSLPLQGPSAFF. The CDR3 bases are TGTGCCAGCAGCCTCCCGCTTCAGGGGCCTTCAGCTTTCTTT.